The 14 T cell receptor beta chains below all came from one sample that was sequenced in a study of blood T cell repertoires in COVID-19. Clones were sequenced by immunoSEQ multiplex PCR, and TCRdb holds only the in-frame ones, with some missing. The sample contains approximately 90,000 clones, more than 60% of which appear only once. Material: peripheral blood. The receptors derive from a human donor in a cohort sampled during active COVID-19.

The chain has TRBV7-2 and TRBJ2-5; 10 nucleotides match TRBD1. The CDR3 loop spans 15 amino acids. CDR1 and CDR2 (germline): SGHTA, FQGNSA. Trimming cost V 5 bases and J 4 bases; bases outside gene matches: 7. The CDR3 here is CASSPDRGRGETQYF. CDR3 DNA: TGTGCCAGCAGCCCTGACAGGGGGCGCGGAGAGACCCAGTACTTC.

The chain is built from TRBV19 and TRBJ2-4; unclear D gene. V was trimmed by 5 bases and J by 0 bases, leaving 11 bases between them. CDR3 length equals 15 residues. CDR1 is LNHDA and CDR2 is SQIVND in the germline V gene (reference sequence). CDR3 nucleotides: TGTGCCAGTAGTGTCGGGTTAATAGCCAAAAACATTCAGTACTTC. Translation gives CASSVGLIAKNIQYF. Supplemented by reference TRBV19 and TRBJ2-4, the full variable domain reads DGGITQSPKYLFRKEGQNVTLSCEQNLNHDAMYWYRQDPGQGLRLIYYSQIVNDFQKGDIAEGYSVSREKKESFPLTVTSAQKNPTAFYLCASSVGLIAKNIQYFGAGTRLSVL.

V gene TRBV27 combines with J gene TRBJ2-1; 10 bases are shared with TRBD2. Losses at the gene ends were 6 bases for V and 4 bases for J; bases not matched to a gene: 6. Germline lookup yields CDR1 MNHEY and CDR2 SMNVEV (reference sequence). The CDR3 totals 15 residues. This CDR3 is CASSSPSGRYNEQFF. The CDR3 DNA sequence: TGTGCCAGCAGCTCCCCTAGCGGGAGATACAATGAGCAGTTCTTC.

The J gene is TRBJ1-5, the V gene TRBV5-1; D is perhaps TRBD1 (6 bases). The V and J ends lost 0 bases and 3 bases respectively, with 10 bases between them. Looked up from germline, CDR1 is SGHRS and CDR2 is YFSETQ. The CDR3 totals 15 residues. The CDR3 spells CASSLEGGYNQPQHF. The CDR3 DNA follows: TGCGCCAGCAGCTTGGAAGGGGGATACAATCAGCCCCAGCATTTT. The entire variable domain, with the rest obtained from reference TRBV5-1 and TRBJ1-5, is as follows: KAGVTQTPRYLIKTRGQQVTLSCSPISGHRSVSWYQQTPGQGLQFLFEYFSETQRNKGNFPGRFSGRQFSNSRSEMNVSTLELGDSALYLCASSLEGGYNQPQHFGDGTRLSIL.

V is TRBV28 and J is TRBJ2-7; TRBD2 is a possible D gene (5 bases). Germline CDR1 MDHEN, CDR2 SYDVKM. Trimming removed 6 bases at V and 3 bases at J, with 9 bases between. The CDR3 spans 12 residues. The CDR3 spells CASRASGYEQYF. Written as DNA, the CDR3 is TGTGCCAGCAGAGCGAGCGGCTACGAGCAGTACTTC.

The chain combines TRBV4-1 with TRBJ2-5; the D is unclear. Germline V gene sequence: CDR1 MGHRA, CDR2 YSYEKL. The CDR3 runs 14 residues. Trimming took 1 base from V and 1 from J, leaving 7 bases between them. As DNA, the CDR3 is TGCGCCAGCAGCCAAGTCGACTTCCAAGAGACCCAGTACTTC. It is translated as CASSQVDFQETQYF.

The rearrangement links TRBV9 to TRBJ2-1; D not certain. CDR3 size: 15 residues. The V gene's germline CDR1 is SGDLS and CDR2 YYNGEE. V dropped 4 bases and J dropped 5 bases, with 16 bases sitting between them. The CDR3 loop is CASSPHLGYNNEQFF. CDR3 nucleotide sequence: TGTGCCAGCAGCCCTCATCTAGGTTACAACAATGAGCAGTTCTTC. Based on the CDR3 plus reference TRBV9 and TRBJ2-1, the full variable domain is DSGVTQTPKHLITATGQRVTLRCSPRSGDLSVYWYQQSLDQGLQFLIQYYNGEERAKGNILERFSAQQFPDLHSELNLSSLELGDSALYFCASSPHLGYNNEQFFGPGTRLTVL.

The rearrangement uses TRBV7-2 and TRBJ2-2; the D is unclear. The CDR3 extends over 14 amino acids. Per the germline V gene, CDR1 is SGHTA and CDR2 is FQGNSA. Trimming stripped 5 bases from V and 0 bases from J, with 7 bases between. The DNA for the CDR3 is TGTGCCAGCAGCAAACTAACGAACACCGGGGAGCTGTTTTTT. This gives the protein CASSKLTNTGELFF. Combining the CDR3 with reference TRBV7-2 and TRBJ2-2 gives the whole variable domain GAGVSQSPSNKVTEKGKDVELRCDPISGHTALYWYRQSLGQGLEFLIYFQGNSAPDKSGLPSDRFSAERTGGSVSTLTIQRTQQEDSAVYLCASSKLTNTGELFFGEGSRLTVL.

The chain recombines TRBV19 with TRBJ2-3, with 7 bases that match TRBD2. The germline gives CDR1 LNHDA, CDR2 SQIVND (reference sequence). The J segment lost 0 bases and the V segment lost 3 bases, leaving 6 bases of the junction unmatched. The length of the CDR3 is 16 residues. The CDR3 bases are TGTGCCAGTAGTATTACGGGGGGATCTAGCACAGATACGCAGTATTTT. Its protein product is CASSITGGSSTDTQYF.

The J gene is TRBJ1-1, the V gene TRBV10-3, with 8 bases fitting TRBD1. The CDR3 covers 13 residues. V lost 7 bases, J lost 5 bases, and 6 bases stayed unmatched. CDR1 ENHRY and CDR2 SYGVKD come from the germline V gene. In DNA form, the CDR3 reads TGTGCCATCACCCCAACAGGGGGGACTGAAGCTTTCTTT. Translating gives CAITPTGGTEAFF.

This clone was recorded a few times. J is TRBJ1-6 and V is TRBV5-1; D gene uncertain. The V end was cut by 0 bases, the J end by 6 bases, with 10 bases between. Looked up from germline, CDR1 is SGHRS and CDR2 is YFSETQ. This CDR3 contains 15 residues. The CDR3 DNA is TGCGCCAGCAGCTTGGCCCAGGTCGGTAATTCACCCCTCCACTTT. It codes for CASSLAQVGNSPLHF.

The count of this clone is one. The CDR3 here is CASTLAGGQETQYF. The CDR3 DNA follows: TGTGCCAGCACACTAGCGGGAGGGCAAGAGACCCAGTACTTC. The chain is built from TRBV18 and TRBJ2-5, with 13 nucleotides matching TRBD2. This CDR3 spans 14 amino acids. Germline loops: CDR1 KGHSH, CDR2 LQKENI. Trimming removed 8 bases from V and 2 bases from J; junction bases left unmatched: 2.

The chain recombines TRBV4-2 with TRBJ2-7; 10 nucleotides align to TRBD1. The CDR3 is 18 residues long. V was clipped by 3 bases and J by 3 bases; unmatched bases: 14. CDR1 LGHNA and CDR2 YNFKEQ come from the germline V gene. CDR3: CASSQARLRTGGYYEQYF. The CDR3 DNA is TGTGCCAGCAGCCAGGCACGTTTAAGGACAGGGGGGTACTACGAGCAGTACTTC.

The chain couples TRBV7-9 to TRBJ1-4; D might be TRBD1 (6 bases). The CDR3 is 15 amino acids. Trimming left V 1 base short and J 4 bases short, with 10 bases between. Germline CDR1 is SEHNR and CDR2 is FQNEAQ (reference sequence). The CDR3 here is CASSLEGGNNEKLFF. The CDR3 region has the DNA TGTGCCAGCAGCTTAGAAGGGGGTAATAATGAAAAACTGTTTTTT.